This T cell receptor beta chain was recorded in a study of blood T cell repertoires in COVID-19. As for the study in general: The United States, Italy and Spain supplied acute and convalescent COVID-19 samples.

Original processing methods: Cell counts per sample came from amplifying reference gene primers. Sequencing was performed with immunoSEQ multiplex PCR; in TCRdb, only in-frame clones are kept and a portion is missing. That table supplies the V and J calls and clone size; D and trimming were determined from the DNA. The sample includes just over 300,000 clones, around 84% of them seen just once. The germline gives CDR1 SNHLY, CDR2 FYNNEI. The CDR3 extends over 14 amino acids. Trimming took off 6 bases at V and 6 bases at J, with 17 bases between the two ends. The participants were between about 18 and 95 years old and came from some 25 US areas.

This chain uses TRBV2 with TRBJ1-1; D gene ambiguous. The TCR originated in a young man who had recovered from COVID-19. Material: PBMCs or T cells enriched from blood (not recorded which). CDR3 in DNA: TGTGCCAGCAGGACCCCTCCGGGGAGCCCTGAAGCTTTCTTT. This translates into CASRTPPGSPEAFF.